The count of the clone carrying this TCR beta chain is one. Its target is not known. Other nucleotide sequences from this sample produce the same CDR3. This sample is part of a study of cytomegalovirus exposure and HLA in healthy donors. Findings and caveats of the study: Later analysis placed DRB1 highest and HLA-C lowest in TCR association rates, which differed by HLA locus. Most subjects' HLA-A and HLA-B alleles were reportedly predicted from TCR beta sequences. Some TCR beta chains (164 of them) were listed as cytomegalovirus-associated. It was reported that the classifier diagnosed cytomegalovirus status with high specificity and sensitivity in both the original and validation cohorts.

A multiplex PCR was run with 60 Vbeta primers and 13 Jbeta primers. Profiling relied on immunoSEQ multiplex PCR, and the TCRdb table lists in-frame clones only, not all of them. The table includes 200,000 or so clones, approximately 83% detected once. Sequencing was done on a sample of PBMCs. This TCR was recovered from a boy aged 2-15 years in good health and CMV-seronegative.

The CDR3 is CASSPSDTQYF. The CDR3 nucleotides read TGTGCCAGCTCACCCTCGGATACGCAGTATTTT. This rearrangement joins TRBV18 to TRBJ2-3; the D is unclear. The germline V gene has CDR1 KGHSH and CDR2 LQKENI. The length of the CDR3 is 11 residues. With 3 bases removed from V and 6 bases from J, the gap between germline ends came to 4 bases.